This T cell receptor (beta chain) was observed in a study of early T cells in non-severe SARS-CoV-2 infection. The CDR3 totals 13 residues. The germline V gene encodes CDR1 SGHTA and CDR2 FQGNSA. Trimming removed 5 bases from V and 8 bases from J; junction bases left unmatched: 7. Of note for this clonotype: Its target is not known.

Using its own MiXCR run on the 5' RACE reads, TCRdb lists one record per CDR3 protein. This sample yields some 80,000 distinct CDR3 sequences, of which roughly 12% are seen a single time; around 15% belongs to the top ten. Study results and limitations: The VDJdb matching leaned toward anti-spike CD8 responses and overlooked private and CD4 specificities.

The chain joins TRBV7-2 to TRBJ2-7; 9 nucleotides match TRBD2. Material: whole blood, obtained at baseline. The TCR comes from an adult who was a healthcare worker with PCR-confirmed SARS-CoV-2 infection or an uninfected control (not recorded which). The donor label of this sample is uncertain. In DNA, the CDR3 is TGTGCCAGCAGCCCCGCCGGGACTAGCAAGCAGTACTTC. Translating it yields CASSPAGTSKQYF.